This entry features one TCR beta chain sequence. Antigen specificity is unknown. A much larger clonotype is one base distant, so this may be a read error. These data are taken from a study of Graves' ophthalmopathy and Graves' hyperthyroidism. Study-wide context: Peripheral blood was obtained at first diagnosis, ahead of any treatment. Study results and caveats: Thyroid clonotypes that were expanded above 0.001 frequency mostly also appeared in blood.

Serum thyroxine and TRAb, along with clinical symptoms, thyroid ultrasound and orbital computed tomography, were what diagnosis relied on. The sequenced template was RNA, covering the TCR beta CDR3 region. HTBI primers served in a first-round RT-PCR, which a second-round multiplex PCR followed. TCRdb recomputed calls from the multiplex PCR reads with MiXCR, one row per CDR3 protein. The sample lists over 650,000 distinct CDR3 sequences, roughly 41% seen once, with over 2.5% in the top ten. Sequenced sample: peripheral blood. This TCR was sampled from an adult man with Graves' ophthalmopathy.

Here the CDR3 reads CASSVGTGPIYGYTF. CDR3 DNA: TGTGCCAGCAGCGTAGGGACAGGGCCCATCTATGGCTACACCTTC. This chain connects TRBV9 to TRBJ1-2; 8 nucleotides agree with TRBD1. The CDR3 consists of 15 residues. Per the germline V gene, CDR1 is SGDLS and CDR2 is YYNGEE. The J segment lost 4 bases and the V segment lost 0 bases, leaving 5 bases of the junction unmatched.